The 18 T cell receptor beta chains below were found in one sample sequenced in a study of graft-versus-host responses after intestinal transplantation. Which antigens these TCRs recognize remains unknown. Measured with immunoSEQ multiplex PCR; TCRdb has only the in-frame clones, and not every one. The table has approximately 90,000 clones, about 90% seen once. Source: unstimulated CD8+ T cells sorted from spleen or lymph node cells, taken before transplant. All receptors derive from a human donor who was the organ donor for an intestinal transplant.

The V and J genes are TRBV5-8 and TRBJ2-7; possibly TRBD1 for D (5 bases). CDR1 is SGHTS, CDR2 YDEGEE, per germline. V was clipped by 2 bases and J by 2 bases, with 11 bases between them. The length of the CDR3 is 14 residues. This CDR3 is CASSFSGATYEQYF. The CDR3 DNA follows: TGTGCCAGCAGCTTCTCTGGGGCAACCTACGAGCAGTACTTC.

The rearrangement uses TRBV7-8 and TRBJ2-7; D perhaps matches TRBD2 (5 bases). The CDR3 sequence is 16 residues long. Germline V gives CDR1 SGHVS, CDR2 FQNEAQ. Trimming pared 5 bases from V and 7 bases from J, leaving 24 bases between. The CDR3 protein is CASSQMRRADDGEQYF. The CDR3 nucleotides read TGTGCCAGCAGCCAAATGCGGCGGGCTGATGACGGGGAGCAGTACTTC. The whole variable domain, filled in from reference TRBV7-8 and TRBJ2-7, reads GAGVSQSPRYKVAKRGQDVALRCDPISGHVSLFWYQQALGQGPEFLTYFQNEAQLDKSGLPSDRFFAERPEGSVSTLKIQRTQQEDSAVYLCASSQMRRADDGEQYFGPGTRLTVT.

The chain combines TRBV7-9 with TRBJ1-1; 7 nucleotides agree with TRBD1. V was clipped by 6 bases and J by 0 bases; unmatched bases: 13. The germline CDR1 and CDR2 sequences are SEHNR and FQNEAQ (reference sequence). The CDR3 covers 17 residues. CDR3 amino acids: CASRPDRDRDMNTEAFF. DNA for the CDR3: TGTGCCAGCAGACCAGACCGGGACAGAGACATGAACACTGAAGCTTTCTTT.

J is TRBJ2-2 and V is TRBV10-3; no firm D call. This CDR3 has 15 residues. In germline, CDR1 is ENHRY, CDR2 SYGVKD. The ends were cut back, 0 bases at V and 6 bases at J, with 11 bases in the middle. DNA of the CDR3: TGTGCCATCAGTGAGTCTATCGGTAGTGCCGGGGAGCTGTTTTTT. It is translated as CAISESIGSAGELFF.

The chain carries TRBV9 and TRBJ2-7; 9 bases fit TRBD1. With 4 bases clipped from V and 4 bases from J, the junction kept 3 bases outside the gene matches. Germline CDR1 is SGDLS and CDR2 is YYNGEE. CDR3 size: 13 residues. The CDR3 bases are TGTGCCAGCAGCCCGGACAGGGGATACGAGCAGTACTTC. Translation gives CASSPDRGYEQYF.

This chain uses TRBV7-6 with TRBJ1-3; TRBD1 matches at 7 bases. Trimming at V came to 5 bases and at J to 0 bases, leaving 4 bases not matched to a gene. The germline V gene has CDR1 SGHVS and CDR2 FNYEAQ. CDR3 size: 15 residues. The CDR3 coding sequence is TGTGCCAGCAGCGACAGGGACAGCTCTGGAAACACCATATATTTT. This encodes CASSDRDSSGNTIYF.

The DNA of the CDR3 is TGTGCCAGCAGCGTCACGACAGGTTACAATGAGCAGTTCTTC. This codes for CASSVTTGYNEQFF. The chain is built from TRBV7-6 and TRBJ2-1; D may be TRBD1 (6 bases). The CDR3 extends over 14 amino acids. Per the germline V gene, CDR1 is SGHVS and CDR2 is FNYEAQ. The V gene lost 5 bases and the J gene lost 4 bases, with 12 bases spanning the gap.

V gene TRBV2 combines with J gene TRBJ1-5; 7 nucleotides agree with TRBD1. This CDR3 has 14 amino acids. V dropped 5 bases and J dropped 7; count of bases not matched to a gene: 8. Germline V gene lookup returns CDR1 SNHLY and CDR2 FYNNEI. The CDR3 region is CASSTTGVEQPQHF. Written as DNA, the CDR3 is TGTGCCAGCAGTACCACAGGGGTAGAGCAGCCCCAGCATTTT.

The chain employs TRBV27 and TRBJ2-7; 13 bases align to TRBD2. Trimming cost V 8 bases and J 1 base; bases outside gene matches: 2. The CDR3 covers 14 residues. The germline CDR1 and CDR2 sequences are MNHEY and SMNVEV (reference sequence). CDR3 loop: CASGTSGASYEQYF. CDR3 in DNA: TGTGCCAGCGGGACTAGCGGGGCGTCCTACGAGCAGTACTTC.

The gene calls are TRBV19 and TRBJ2-7, with a possible D match to TRBD1 (6 bases). V dropped 5 bases and J dropped 1 base, with 21 bases sitting between them. CDR1 is LNHDA and CDR2 is SQIVND in the germline V gene (reference sequence). This CDR3 has 17 amino acids. Here the CDR3 reads CASSPSLTGGASYEQYF. In DNA form, the CDR3 reads TGTGCCAGTAGTCCGTCTCTAACTGGGGGCGCATCCTACGAGCAGTACTTC. The full variable domain, with the rest looked up from reference TRBV19 and TRBJ2-7, is DGGITQSPKYLFRKEGQNVTLSCEQNLNHDAMYWYRQDPGQGLRLIYYSQIVNDFQKGDIAEGYSVSREKKESFPLTVTSAQKNPTAFYLCASSPSLTGGASYEQYFGPGTRLTVT.

This clone showed up just a few times. This rearrangement joins TRBV6-1 to TRBJ1-4; maybe TRBD1 (5 bases). The CDR3 is 14 amino acids. V lost 1 base and J lost 6, with 9 bases in between. CDR1 and CDR2 (germline): MNHNS, SASEGT. The CDR3 sequence is CASSEEWGDEKLFF. DNA for the CDR3: TGTGCCAGCAGTGAAGAATGGGGGGATGAAAAACTGTTTTTT.

V and J are TRBV5-6 and TRBJ1-2, with D possibly matching TRBD1 (6 bases). The length of the CDR3 is 15 residues. The germline gives CDR1 SGHDT, CDR2 YYEEEE. Trimming cost V 9 bases and J 3 bases, with 21 bases left between them. In nucleotides, the CDR3 is TGTGCCACCAAGAGGGAACAGGGTTCATACTATGGCTACACCTTC. Translation: CATKREQGSYYGYTF.

The rearrangement links TRBV5-4 to TRBJ1-2, with 8 bases matching TRBD1. The CDR3 length is 12 residues. Germline V gives CDR1 SGHNT, CDR2 YYREEE (reference sequence). J gave up 4 bases and V 9 bases, and 5 bases lay outside the gene matches. The CDR3 DNA follows: TGTGCCATCCAGGGGGCGGTCTATGGCTACACCTTC. Translated, it gives CAIQGAVYGYTF.

CDR3 nucleotides: TGCGCCAGCTCTGGAGGCGGTGAGCAGTTCTTC. Amino acid sequence: CASSGGGEQFF. The rearrangement uses TRBV4-1 and TRBJ2-1; D perhaps matches TRBD2 (5 bases). Germline V gene data show CDR1 as MGHRA and CDR2 as YSYEKL. The CDR3 length is 11 residues. The V end was cut by 8 bases, the J end by 9 bases, with 11 bases between.

This chain links TRBV28 with TRBJ2-2; the D gene is possibly TRBD1 (6 bases). Germline CDR1 reads MDHEN; CDR2 reads SYDVKM. The CDR3 length is 10 residues. The V end lost 11 bases, the J end lost 10 bases, and 11 bases lay between the germline ends. Here the CDR3 DNA reads TGTGCCGGGGGCGCCCCGGAGCTGTTTTTT. Its protein is CAGGAPELFF.

The chain combines TRBV19 with TRBJ1-1; TRBD1 might be the D (5 bases). The CDR3 loop spans 16 amino acids. With 9 bases removed from V and 6 bases from J, the gap between germline ends came to 26 bases. Germline loops: CDR1 LNHDA, CDR2 SQIVND (reference sequence). CDR3 sequence: CASRRRLPRGLAEAFF. The CDR3 DNA follows: TGTGCCAGCAGACGAAGACTCCCAAGGGGTTTGGCTGAAGCTTTCTTT.

This clone was counted only a few times. V and J are TRBV7-9 and TRBJ1-2; no definite D call. The CDR3 extends over 12 amino acids. The ends were cut back, 1 base at V and 7 bases at J, with 7 bases in the middle. CDR1 is SEHNR, CDR2 FQNEAQ, per germline (reference sequence). CDR3 nucleotides: TGTGCCAGCAGCTTAGAACCAGGTGGCTACACCTTC. The encoded protein is CASSLEPGGYTF.

The chain has TRBV19 and TRBJ1-1; D unresolved. V gave up 8 bases and J gave up 7 bases, with 29 bases separating them. This CDR3 has 17 amino acids. Germline V lookup: CDR1 LNHDA, CDR2 SQIVND (reference sequence). CDR3 in amino acids: CASWFILSDVRGNEAFF. In DNA form, the CDR3 reads TGTGCCAGTTGGTTCATATTATCCGACGTTCGAGGCAATGAAGCTTTCTTT.